The entry below gives a single TCR beta chain sequence along with its context. Germline V lookup: CDR1 MNHEY, CDR2 SMNVEV (reference sequence). CDR3 size: 14 residues. Trimming cost V 4 bases and J 9 bases; bases outside gene matches: 8. Sequenced by immunoSEQ multiplex PCR; TCRdb stores in-frame clones only, minus some. The sample contains about 190,000 clones, around nine tenths of which appear only once. This sample stems from a study of blood T cell repertoires in COVID-19. Study background: Acute and convalescent COVID-19 specimens originated in the United States, Italy and Spain.

This clonotype originated in a woman in her 40s who had recovered from COVID-19. The chain carries TRBV27 and TRBJ2-1; 8 positions agree with TRBD2. Material: peripheral blood. The CDR3 region has the DNA TGTGCCAGCAGTTCCCTAGCGGGCCGCCTTGAGCAGTTCTTC. Protein sequence: CASSSLAGRLEQFF.